These 8 T cell receptor beta chains share one sample of origin, sequenced in a study of CD4 T cells in relation to SARS-CoV-2 and coronaviruses (dated by TCRdb to about 2021). CD4+ T cells from unexposed donors were collected before the COVID-19 pandemic (2011-2018). After 10 to 11 days of culture, CD4+ T cells were isolated with the EasySep CD4+ T cell isolation kit. The library was obtained by the immunoSEQ multiplex PCR assay. As stored in TCRdb, this immuneACCESS dataset retains in-frame rearrangements with V and J assigned. A fraction of the clones does not appear; measured against another copy, unresolved V genes explain less than half of the discrepancy, and the remainder lacks a known reason. The sample table shows under 20,000 clones, and 79% are seen once. The biggest ten clones account for approximately 10% of the sample. What these receptors recognize is not known. The source material was CD4+ T cells from PBMCs, cultured in vitro. Every receptor here comes from a human donor in good health.

The chain recombines TRBV9 with TRBJ1-6, with 11 bases matching TRBD1. V lost 3 bases to trimming and J lost 7 bases; unmatched junction nucleotides: 6. CDR1 is SGDLS, CDR2 YYNGEE, per germline. The CDR3 has 16 amino acids. The CDR3: CASSAQGQGDNSPLHF. The CDR3 DNA reads TGTGCCAGCAGCGCCCAGGGACAGGGGGACAATTCACCCCTCCACTTT.

This chain connects TRBV7-2 to TRBJ2-7; a possible D gene is TRBD2 (7 bases). The V end lost 7 bases, the J end lost 6 bases, and 19 bases lay between the germline ends. The CDR3 is made up of 14 amino acids. CDR1 is SGHTA, CDR2 FQGNSA, per germline. Written as DNA, the CDR3 is TGTGCCAGCACATCGAGGGGGGGATCAGTCGAGCAGTACTTC. Its protein is CASTSRGGSVEQYF.

V and J are TRBV19 and TRBJ2-2; D is uncertain. Trimming pared 5 bases from V and 4 bases from J, leaving 11 bases between. CDR1 LNHDA and CDR2 SQIVND come from the germline V gene (reference sequence). The CDR3 is 14 residues long. The CDR3 DNA follows: TGTGCCAGTAGTTATACTACCCCCACCGGGGAGCTGTTTTTT. Protein: CASSYTTPTGELFF.

The CDR3 DNA follows: TGTGCCAGCAGTGGGTTAGCGGGGGTCGGAAACACCATATATTTT. This translates into CASSGLAGVGNTIYF. This chain connects TRBV2 to TRBJ1-3; D is possibly TRBD1 (5 bases). Germline-derived CDR1 and CDR2 are SNHLY and FYNNEI. With 4 bases removed from V and 4 bases from J, the gap between germline ends came to 14 bases. The CDR3 has 15 amino acids. Full variable domain (outside the CDR3, taken from reference TRBV2 and TRBJ1-3): EPEVTQTPSHQVTQMGQEVILRCVPISNHLYFYWYRQILGQKVEFLVSFYNNEISEKSEIFDDQFSVERPDGSNFTLKIRSTKLEDSAMYFCASSGLAGVGNTIYFGEGSWLTVV.

The CDR3 region has the DNA TGCAGTGCTAGTAGACCTCGCGGGTGGACCCAGTACTTC. Translated, it gives CSASRPRGWTQYF. The chain uses TRBV20-1 and TRBJ2-5; tentatively, D is TRBD2 (5 bases). The CDR3 covers 13 residues. CDR1 is DFQATT and CDR2 is SNEGSKA in the germline V gene (reference sequence). V lost 3 bases and J lost 7, with 15 bases in between.

This clone appeared a single time. The chain couples TRBV7-8 to TRBJ2-7; 8 nucleotides line up with TRBD1. Per germline, CDR1 SGHVS and CDR2 FQNEAQ. V was clipped by 5 bases and J by 7 bases; unmatched bases: 10. This CDR3 comprises 14 residues. CDR3 in amino acids: CASSTRRTGFEQYF. The CDR3 DNA reads TGTGCCAGCAGCACACGAAGGACAGGGTTTGAGCAGTACTTC.

The chain employs TRBV5-1 and TRBJ1-2; TRBD1 is a possible D gene (5 bases). V lost 0 bases, J lost 3 bases, and 12 bases lay in between. CDR1 and CDR2 (germline): SGHRS, YFSETQ. The CDR3 covers 15 residues. In nucleotides, the CDR3 is TGCGCCAGCAGCTTGGCCGTTGGGGGGGACTATGGCTACACCTTC. It yields the protein CASSLAVGGDYGYTF.

The chain uses TRBV5-1 and TRBJ2-6, with 9 bases that match TRBD1. Germline values: CDR1 SGHRS, CDR2 YFSETQ. CDR3 size: 18 residues. V shed 1 base, J shed 2 bases, and the junction held 7 bases outside the gene matches. The CDR3 DNA sequence: TGCGCCAGCAGCTTGATCTCGGGACAGGGCGCTGGGGCCAACGTCCTGACTTTC. This encodes CASSLISGQGAGANVLTF. Full variable domain (outside the CDR3, taken from reference TRBV5-1 and TRBJ2-6): KAGVTQTPRYLIKTRGQQVTLSCSPISGHRSVSWYQQTPGQGLQFLFEYFSETQRNKGNFPGRFSGRQFSNSRSEMNVSTLELGDSALYLCASSLISGQGAGANVLTFGAGSRLTVL.